This T cell receptor (beta chain) was identified during a study of CD8 T cells in Susac syndrome. Reverse transcription of roughly 0.45 to 1 ug RNA was carried out with random hexamers. immunoSEQ multiplex PCR amplified TCR beta CDR3 across 54 Vbeta, 13 Jbeta. A single record per CDR3 protein comes from TCRdb applying MiXCR to the immunoSEQ multiplex PCR reads. Of around 130,000 distinct CDR3 sequences detected, around 90% appear once; the ten largest clones hold around 0.24%. Sequencing of TCR beta was performed on blood CD8+ and CD4+ T cells. Each multiple sclerosis control was a treatment-naive patient with relapsing-remitting disease that was either stable or active. Bulk CD8+ and CD4+ cells came from magnetic negative isolation; CD8+ TEMRA by FACS. Germline trimming cut 0 bases from V and 8 bases from J; bases unmatched to any gene: 13. This CDR3 has 16 amino acids. Germline values: CDR1 SQVTM, CDR2 ANQGSEA.

Sequenced sample: CD8+ T cells from PBMCs. The rearrangement links TRBV29-1 to TRBJ2-1; 7 bases map to TRBD2. The origin of this receptor is a human donor with multiple sclerosis. The CDR3 reads CSVEDLVAGLGDEQFF. The CDR3 DNA sequence: TGCAGCGTTGAAGATTTAGTAGCGGGTCTAGGCGATGAGCAGTTCTTC.